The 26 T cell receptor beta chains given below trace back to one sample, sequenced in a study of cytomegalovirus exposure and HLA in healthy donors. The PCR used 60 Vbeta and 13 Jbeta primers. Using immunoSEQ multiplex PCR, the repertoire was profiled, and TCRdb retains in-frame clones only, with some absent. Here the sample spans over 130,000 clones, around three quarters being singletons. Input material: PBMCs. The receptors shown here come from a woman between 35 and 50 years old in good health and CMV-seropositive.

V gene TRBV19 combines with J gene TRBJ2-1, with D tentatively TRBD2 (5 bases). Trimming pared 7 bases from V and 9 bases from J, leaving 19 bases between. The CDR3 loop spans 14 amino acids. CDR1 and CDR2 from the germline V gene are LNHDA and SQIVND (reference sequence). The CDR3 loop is CASTRASSTGEQFF. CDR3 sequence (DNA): TGTGCCAGTACTCGGGCTAGCAGTACCGGTGAGCAGTTCTTC.

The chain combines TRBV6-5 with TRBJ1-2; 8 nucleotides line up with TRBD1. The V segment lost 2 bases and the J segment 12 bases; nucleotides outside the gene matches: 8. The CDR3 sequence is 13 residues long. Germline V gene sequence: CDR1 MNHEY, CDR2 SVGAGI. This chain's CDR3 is CASSYRQGKRDTF. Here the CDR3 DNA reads TGTGCCAGCAGTTACCGACAGGGGAAAAGGGACACCTTC.

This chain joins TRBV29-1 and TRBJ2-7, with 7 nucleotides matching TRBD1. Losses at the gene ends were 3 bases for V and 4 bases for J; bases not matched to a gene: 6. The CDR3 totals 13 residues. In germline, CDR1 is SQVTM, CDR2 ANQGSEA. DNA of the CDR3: TGCAGCGTTGAGAGTAACAGGGGTTACGAGCAGTACTTC. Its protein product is CSVESNRGYEQYF.

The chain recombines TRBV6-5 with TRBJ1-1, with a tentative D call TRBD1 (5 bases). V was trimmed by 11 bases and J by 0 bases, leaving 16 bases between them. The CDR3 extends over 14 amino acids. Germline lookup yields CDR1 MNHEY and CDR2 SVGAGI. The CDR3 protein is CAAGGVFMNTEAFF. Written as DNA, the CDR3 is TGTGCCGCGGGGGGGGTATTCATGAACACTGAAGCTTTCTTT.

The CDR3 DNA sequence: TGTGCCAGCAGGGGGGACAAACGCAACACTGAAGCTTTCTTT. Its protein is CASRGDKRNTEAFF. This sequence joins TRBV6-4 and TRBJ1-1; a weak D match, TRBD1 (6 bases). The CDR3 covers 14 residues. The V and J ends lost 6 bases and 2 bases respectively, with 13 bases between them. Germline CDR1 is MRHNA and CDR2 is SNTAGT.

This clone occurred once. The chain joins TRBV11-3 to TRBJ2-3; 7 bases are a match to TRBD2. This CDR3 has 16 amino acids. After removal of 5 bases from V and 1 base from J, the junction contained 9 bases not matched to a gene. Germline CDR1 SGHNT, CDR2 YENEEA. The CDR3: CASSPGRGGGTDTQYF. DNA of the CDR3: TGTGCCAGCAGCCCGGGACGCGGGGGAGGCACAGATACGCAGTATTTT. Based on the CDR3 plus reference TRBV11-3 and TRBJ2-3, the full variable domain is EAGVVQSPRYKIIEKKQPVAFWCNPISGHNTLYWYLQNLGQGPELLIRYENEEAVDDSQLPKDRFSAERLKGVDSTLKIQPAELGDSAVYLCASSPGRGGGTDTQYFGPGTRLTVL.

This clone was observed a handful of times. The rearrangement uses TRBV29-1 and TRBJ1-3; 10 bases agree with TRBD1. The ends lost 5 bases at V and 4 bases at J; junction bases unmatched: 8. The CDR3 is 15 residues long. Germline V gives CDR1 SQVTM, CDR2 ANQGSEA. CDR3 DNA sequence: TGCAGCGTTCACAATGCGGGACAGGGGGGAAACACCATATATTTT. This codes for CSVHNAGQGGNTIYF.

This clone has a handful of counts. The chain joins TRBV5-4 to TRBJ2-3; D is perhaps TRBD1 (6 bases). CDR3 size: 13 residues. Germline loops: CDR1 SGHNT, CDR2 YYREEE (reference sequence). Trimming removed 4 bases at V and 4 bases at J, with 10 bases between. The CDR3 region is CASSTQGPDTQYF. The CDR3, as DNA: TGTGCCAGCAGCACACAGGGTCCAGATACGCAGTATTTT. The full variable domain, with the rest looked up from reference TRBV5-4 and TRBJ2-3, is ETGVTQSPTHLIKTRGQQVTLRCSSQSGHNTVSWYQQALGQGPQFIFQYYREEENGRGNFPPRFSGLQFPNYSSELNVNALELDDSALYLCASSTQGPDTQYFGPGTRLTVL.

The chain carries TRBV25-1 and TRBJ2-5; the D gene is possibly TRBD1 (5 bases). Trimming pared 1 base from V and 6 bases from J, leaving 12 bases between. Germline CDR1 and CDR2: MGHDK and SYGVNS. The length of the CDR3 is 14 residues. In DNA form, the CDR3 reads TGTGCCAGCAGTGAATCAGGGTTGGTACAGACCCAGTACTTC. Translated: CASSESGLVQTQYF.

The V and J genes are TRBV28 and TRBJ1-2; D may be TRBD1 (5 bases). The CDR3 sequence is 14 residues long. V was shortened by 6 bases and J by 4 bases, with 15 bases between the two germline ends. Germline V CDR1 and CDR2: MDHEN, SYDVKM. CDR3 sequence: CASRRTDRLYGYTF. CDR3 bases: TGTGCCAGCAGGCGGACCGACAGACTCTATGGCTACACCTTC.

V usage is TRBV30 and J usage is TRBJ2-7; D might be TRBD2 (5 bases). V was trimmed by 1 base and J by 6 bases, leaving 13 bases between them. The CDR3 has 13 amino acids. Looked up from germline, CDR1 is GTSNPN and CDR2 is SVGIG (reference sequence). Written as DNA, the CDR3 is TGTGCCTGGAGTGGAGACCCCGGGATCGAGCAGTACTTC. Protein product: CAWSGDPGIEQYF.

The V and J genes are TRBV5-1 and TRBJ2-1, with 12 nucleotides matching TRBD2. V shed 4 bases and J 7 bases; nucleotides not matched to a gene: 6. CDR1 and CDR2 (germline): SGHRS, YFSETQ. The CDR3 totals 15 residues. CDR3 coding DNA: TGCGCCAGCAGCCCTAGCGGGAGGGCTGGAAATGAGCAGTTCTTC. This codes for CASSPSGRAGNEQFF.

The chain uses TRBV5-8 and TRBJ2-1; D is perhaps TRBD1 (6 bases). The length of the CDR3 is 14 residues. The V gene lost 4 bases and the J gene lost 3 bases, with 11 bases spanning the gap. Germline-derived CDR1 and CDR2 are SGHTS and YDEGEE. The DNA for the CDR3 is TGTGCCAGCAGCCCAGGACAGAACTACAATGAGCAGTTCTTC. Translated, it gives CASSPGQNYNEQFF.

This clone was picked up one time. CDR3 amino acids: CASSWGQGRTGELFF. As DNA, the CDR3 is TGTGCCAGTAGTTGGGGACAGGGTAGGACCGGGGAGCTGTTTTTT. This chain links TRBV19 with TRBJ2-2; 9 bases match TRBD1. The V and J ends lost 5 bases and 5 bases, in that order; junction bases with no gene match: 6. CDR1 and CDR2 from the germline V gene are LNHDA and SQIVND (reference sequence). The CDR3 is 15 amino acids.

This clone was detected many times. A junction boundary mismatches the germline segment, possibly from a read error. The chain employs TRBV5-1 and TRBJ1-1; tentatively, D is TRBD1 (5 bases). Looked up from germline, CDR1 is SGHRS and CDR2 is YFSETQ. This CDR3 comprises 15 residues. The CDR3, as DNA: TGCGCCAGTAGCTTTGCGAGTCCGGGGGACACTGAAGCTTTCTTT. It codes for CASSFASPGDTEAFF.

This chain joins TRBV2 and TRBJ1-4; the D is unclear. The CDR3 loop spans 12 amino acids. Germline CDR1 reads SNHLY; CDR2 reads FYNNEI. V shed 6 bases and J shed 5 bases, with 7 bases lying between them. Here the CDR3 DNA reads TGTGCCAGCAGCCCCCTCAATGAAAAACTGTTTTTT. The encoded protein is CASSPLNEKLFF.

The CDR3 nucleotides are TGCGCCAGCAGCTTGGATCAGGGGGCAGATACGCAGTATTTT. As protein: CASSLDQGADTQYF. The chain links TRBV5-1 to TRBJ2-3; 7 bases align to TRBD1. The V segment lost 0 bases and the J segment 4 bases; nucleotides outside the gene matches: 2. The CDR3 extends over 14 amino acids. CDR1 SGHRS and CDR2 YFSETQ come from the germline V gene.

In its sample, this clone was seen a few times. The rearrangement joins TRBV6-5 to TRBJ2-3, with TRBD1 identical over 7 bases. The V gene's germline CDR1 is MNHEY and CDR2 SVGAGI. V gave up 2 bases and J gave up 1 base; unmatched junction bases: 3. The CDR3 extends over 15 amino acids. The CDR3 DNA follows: TGTGCCAGCAGTTACAAAGGACAGGGCACAGATACGCAGTATTTT. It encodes CASSYKGQGTDTQYF.

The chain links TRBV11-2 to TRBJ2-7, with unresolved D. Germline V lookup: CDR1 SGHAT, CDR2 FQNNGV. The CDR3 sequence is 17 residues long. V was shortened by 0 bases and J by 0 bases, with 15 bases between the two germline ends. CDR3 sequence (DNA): TGTGCCAGCAGCTTAGATCGCGGTTTCTCAAGCTCCTACGAGCAGTACTTC. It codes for CASSLDRGFSSSYEQYF.

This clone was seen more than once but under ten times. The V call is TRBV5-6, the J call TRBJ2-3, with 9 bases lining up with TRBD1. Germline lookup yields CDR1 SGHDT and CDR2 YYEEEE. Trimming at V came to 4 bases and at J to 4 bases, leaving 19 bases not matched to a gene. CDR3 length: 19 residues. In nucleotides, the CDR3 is TGTGCCAGCAGCAGACCGGGACAGGGTACCTCTTGGAGGGCAGATACGCAGTATTTT. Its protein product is CASSRPGQGTSWRADTQYF.

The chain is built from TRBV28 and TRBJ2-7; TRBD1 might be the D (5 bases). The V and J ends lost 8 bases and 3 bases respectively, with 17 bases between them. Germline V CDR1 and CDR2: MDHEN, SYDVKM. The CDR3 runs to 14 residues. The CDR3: CASSILGDNYEQYF. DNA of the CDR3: TGTGCCAGCTCTATTTTAGGGGATAACTACGAGCAGTACTTC.

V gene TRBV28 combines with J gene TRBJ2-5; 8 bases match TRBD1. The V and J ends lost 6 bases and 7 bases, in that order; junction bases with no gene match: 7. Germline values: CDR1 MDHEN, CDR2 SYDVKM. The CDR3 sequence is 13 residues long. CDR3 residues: CASSVGQGGTQYF. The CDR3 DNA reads TGTGCCAGCAGCGTCGGACAGGGAGGGACCCAGTACTTC.

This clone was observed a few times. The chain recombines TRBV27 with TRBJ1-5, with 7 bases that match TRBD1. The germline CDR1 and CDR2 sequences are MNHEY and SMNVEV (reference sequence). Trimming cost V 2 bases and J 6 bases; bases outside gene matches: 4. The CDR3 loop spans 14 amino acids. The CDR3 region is CASSLRQGTQPQHF. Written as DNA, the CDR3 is TGTGCCAGCAGTTTACGACAGGGAACTCAGCCCCAGCATTTT.

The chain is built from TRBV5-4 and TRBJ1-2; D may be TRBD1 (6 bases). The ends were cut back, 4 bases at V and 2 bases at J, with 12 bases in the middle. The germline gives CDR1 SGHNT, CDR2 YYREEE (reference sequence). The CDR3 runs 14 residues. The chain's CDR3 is CASSLDRRNYGYTF. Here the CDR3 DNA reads TGTGCCAGCAGCCTAGACAGGCGGAACTATGGCTACACCTTC.

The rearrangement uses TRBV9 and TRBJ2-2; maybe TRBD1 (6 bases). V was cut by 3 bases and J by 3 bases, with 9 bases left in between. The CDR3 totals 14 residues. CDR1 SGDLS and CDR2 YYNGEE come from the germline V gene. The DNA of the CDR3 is TGTGCCAGCAGCGGTTACAGGGACACCGGGGAGCTGTTTTTT. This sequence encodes CASSGYRDTGELFF.

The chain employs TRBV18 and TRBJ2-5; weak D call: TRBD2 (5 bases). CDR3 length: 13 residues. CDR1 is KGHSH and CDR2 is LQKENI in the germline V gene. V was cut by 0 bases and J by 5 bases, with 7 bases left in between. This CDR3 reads CASSPPSDETQYF. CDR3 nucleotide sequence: TGTGCCAGCTCACCACCTAGCGACGAGACCCAGTACTTC.